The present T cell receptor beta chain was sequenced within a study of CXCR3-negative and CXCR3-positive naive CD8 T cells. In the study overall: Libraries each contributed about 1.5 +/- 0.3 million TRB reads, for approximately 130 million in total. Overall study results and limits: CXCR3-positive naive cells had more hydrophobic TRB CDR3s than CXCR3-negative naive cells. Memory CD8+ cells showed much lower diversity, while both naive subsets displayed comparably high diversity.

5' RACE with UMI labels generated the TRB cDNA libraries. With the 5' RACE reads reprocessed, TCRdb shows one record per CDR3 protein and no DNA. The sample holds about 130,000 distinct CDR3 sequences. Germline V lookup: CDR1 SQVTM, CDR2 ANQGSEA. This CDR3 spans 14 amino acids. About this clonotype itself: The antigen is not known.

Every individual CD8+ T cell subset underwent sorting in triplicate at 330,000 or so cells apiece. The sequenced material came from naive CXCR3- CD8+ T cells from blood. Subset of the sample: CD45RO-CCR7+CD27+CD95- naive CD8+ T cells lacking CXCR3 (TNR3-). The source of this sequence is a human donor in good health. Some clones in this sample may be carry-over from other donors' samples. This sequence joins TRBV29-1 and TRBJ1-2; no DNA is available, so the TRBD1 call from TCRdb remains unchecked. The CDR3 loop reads CSVERQGSNYGYTF.